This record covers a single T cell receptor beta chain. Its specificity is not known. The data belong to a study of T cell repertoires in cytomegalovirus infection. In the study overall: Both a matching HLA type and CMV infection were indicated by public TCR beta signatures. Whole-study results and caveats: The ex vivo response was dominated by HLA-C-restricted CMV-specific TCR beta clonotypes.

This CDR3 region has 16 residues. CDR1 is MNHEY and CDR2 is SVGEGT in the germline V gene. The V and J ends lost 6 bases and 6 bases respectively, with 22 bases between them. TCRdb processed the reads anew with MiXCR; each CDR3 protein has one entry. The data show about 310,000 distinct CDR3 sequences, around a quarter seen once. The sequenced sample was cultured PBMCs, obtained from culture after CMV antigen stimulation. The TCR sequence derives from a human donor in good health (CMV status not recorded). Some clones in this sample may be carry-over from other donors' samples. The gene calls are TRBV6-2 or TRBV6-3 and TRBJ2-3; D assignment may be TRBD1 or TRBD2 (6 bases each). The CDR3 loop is CASSPTGIIGGDTQYF. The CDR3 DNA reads TGTGCCAGCAGCCCTACCGGGATAATAGGGGGGGATACGCAGTATTTT.